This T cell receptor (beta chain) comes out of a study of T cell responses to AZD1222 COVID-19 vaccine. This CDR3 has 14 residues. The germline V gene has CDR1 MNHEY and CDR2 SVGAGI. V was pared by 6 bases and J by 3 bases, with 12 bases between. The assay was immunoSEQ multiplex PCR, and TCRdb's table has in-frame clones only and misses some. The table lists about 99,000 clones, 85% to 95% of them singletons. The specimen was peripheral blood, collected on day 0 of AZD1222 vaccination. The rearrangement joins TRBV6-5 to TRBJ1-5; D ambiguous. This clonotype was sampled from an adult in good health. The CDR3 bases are TGTGCCAGCAGCGAGGGCCCAAACAATCAGCCCCAGCATTTT. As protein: CASSEGPNNQPQHF.